These 7 T cell receptor beta chains were sequenced from one sample in a study of CD8+CD57+ T cells in acquired aplastic anemia (dated by TCRdb to 2016 to 2019). Flow cytometry had shown CD8+CD57+ cell expansion in the patients selected for sequencing. TCRdb lists the instrument as Illumina HiSeq 2000. Genomic DNA was used as template for profiling of TCR beta VDJ combinations and CDR3 sequences. TCRdb passed the public sequencing reads through fastp at Q25 and MiXCR, retaining productive beta sequences. Each entry merges the rows of one CDR3 protein and shows their most common DNA and genes. The sample table holds 450,000 to 600,000 distinct CDR3 sequences, of which more than 25% were seen once. The ten largest clones add up to 0.8% to 0.85% of the sample. The material sequenced was sorted CD4+, CD8+, or CD8+CD57+ T cells (not recorded which) from PBMCs. Every receptor here comes from a human donor with aplastic anemia.

On this clonotype itself: A read error is possible here, since a much larger clone lies one base away. The chain links TRBV2 to TRBJ1-5; the D gene is possibly TRBD1 (5 bases). This CDR3 is built from 15 residues. Between the trimmed V and J ends, which lost 6 bases and 2 bases, there was a span of 14 bases. From germline, CDR1 is SNHLY and CDR2 FYNNEI. The CDR3: CASSLGAQGNQPQHF. As DNA, the CDR3 is TGTGCCAGCAGCTTAGGGGCCCAAGGCAATCAGCCCCAGCATTTT.

The chain recombines TRBV2 with TRBJ1-2; 8 bases are a match to TRBD1. V lost 2 bases, J lost 8 bases, and 4 bases stayed unmatched. This CDR3 region has 13 residues. Germline assignment: CDR1 SNHLY and CDR2 FYNNEI. CDR3 nucleotides: TGTGCCAGCAGTGAACAGGGGGCGTGGGGCTACACCTTC. It encodes CASSEQGAWGYTF.

The V gene is TRBV10-3, the J gene TRBJ1-2; 7 nucleotides match TRBD1. Trimming cost V 5 bases and J 8 bases; bases outside gene matches: 17. This CDR3 has 16 residues. Per the germline V gene, CDR1 is ENHRY and CDR2 is SYGVKD. The DNA of the CDR3 is TGTGCCATCAGTCAAACGGGGACAGACCGTGGTCGCGGCTACACCTTC. Translation gives CAISQTGTDRGRGYTF.

This clonotype appeared a few times. V gene TRBV5-1 combines with J gene TRBJ1-1; D gene ambiguous. With 0 bases removed from V and 1 base from J, the gap between germline ends came to 13 bases. Germline V CDR1 and CDR2: SGHRS, YFSETQ. The CDR3 runs to 16 residues. CDR3 residues: CASSLEGSIGNTEAFF. For the CDR3, the DNA is TGCGCCAGCAGCTTGGAAGGATCGATCGGGAACACTGAAGCTTTCTTT.

Details on this clonotype: One end of the junction varies from germline; a read error may be responsible. The V and J genes are TRBV10-3 and TRBJ2-7, with TRBD2 matching 10 bases. The germline gives CDR1 ENHRY, CDR2 SYGVKD. CDR3 size: 15 residues. The CDR3 DNA follows: TGTGCCAGCAGTTACCGACTAGCGGGTGTTTCCGAGCAGTACTTC. Its protein is CASSYRLAGVSEQYF.

Worth noting for this clonotype: A read error is possible here, since a much larger clone lies one base away. Because it lacks the conserved phenylalanine or tryptophan at the end, this CDR3 is likely a read error. The rearrangement uses TRBV11-1 and TRBJ2-7; 13 bases match TRBD2. Germline CDR1 and CDR2: SGHAT and FQDESV (reference sequence). CDR3 length: 16 amino acids. With V trimmed by 5 bases and J by 3 bases, 7 bases remained unmatched. The CDR3 reads CASSVGLAGLNYEQYL. As DNA, the CDR3 is TGTGCCAGCAGCGTGGGACTAGCGGGACTCAACTACGAGCAGTACCTC.

The table lists this clonotype with a count of one. The chain combines TRBV7-9 with TRBJ1-1, with TRBD1 matching 11 bases. Per the germline V gene, CDR1 is SEHNR and CDR2 is FQNEAQ (reference sequence). J gave up 5 bases and V 10 bases, and 12 bases lay outside the gene matches. The CDR3 length is 15 residues. DNA for the CDR3: TGTGCCACCAGATCCGGGACAGGGGGTCCGACTGAAGCTTTCTTT. Translating it yields CATRSGTGGPTEAFF.